Below, 7 T cell receptor beta chains from the same sample are listed, as sequenced in a study of blood T cell repertoires in COVID-19. Measured with immunoSEQ multiplex PCR; TCRdb has only the in-frame clones, and not every one. The table includes some 38,000 clones, 90% to 95% detected once. Input material: peripheral blood. The receptors here all came from a woman aged 25 to 39 in a cohort sampled during active COVID-19.

In this sample, this clone turned up once. CDR3 loop: CASSVTSGSGQQYF. CDR3 nucleotide sequence: TGTGCCAGCAGCGTGACTAGCGGGAGCGGTCAGCAGTACTTC. This chain links TRBV9 with TRBJ2-7; 12 bases agree with TRBD2. The CDR3 runs to 14 residues. Losses at the gene ends were 2 bases for V and 8 bases for J; bases not matched to a gene: 5. CDR1 is SGDLS, CDR2 YYNGEE, per germline.

Turning to this clone: The same CDR3 can be traced to other DNA sequences in this sample. The chain couples TRBV4-1 to TRBJ2-4, with TRBD2 matching 9 bases. The CDR3 has 15 residues. V lost 8 bases to trimming and J lost 6 bases; unmatched junction nucleotides: 11. Germline V gives CDR1 MGHRA, CDR2 YSYEKL. The CDR3 sequence: CASDQGLAGTNIQYF. The DNA for the CDR3 is TGCGCCAGCGACCAGGGGCTAGCGGGAACAAACATTCAGTACTTC.

The CDR3 sequence: CASSLSVAANTEAFF. The CDR3 DNA is TGTGCCAGCAGCTTGTCTGTGGCGGCGAACACTGAAGCTTTCTTT. The chain links TRBV5-4 to TRBJ1-1; D ambiguous. The V gene lost 1 base and the J gene lost 1 base, with 11 bases spanning the gap. The CDR3 runs to 15 residues. From germline, CDR1 is SGHNT and CDR2 YYREEE (reference sequence). The complete variable domain, with remaining parts taken from reference TRBV5-4 and TRBJ1-1, reads ETGVTQSPTHLIKTRGQQVTLRCSSQSGHNTVSWYQQALGQGPQFIFQYYREEENGRGNFPPRFSGLQFPNYSSELNVNALELDDSALYLCASSLSVAANTEAFFGQGTRLTVV.

The chain combines TRBV15 with TRBJ2-5; D not resolved. The CDR3 runs to 14 residues. Trimming took 0 bases from V and 5 from J, leaving 10 bases between them. The germline V gene has CDR1 LNHNV and CDR2 YYDKDF (reference sequence). CDR3 in DNA: TGTGCCACCAGCAGAGATAGTACCGGGGAGACCCAGTACTTC. Amino acid sequence: CATSRDSTGETQYF.

The V gene is TRBV27, the J gene TRBJ2-2; 9 nucleotides line up with TRBD2. With V trimmed by 10 bases and J by 2 bases, 5 bases remained unmatched. The CDR3 runs to 14 residues. Looked up from germline, CDR1 is MNHEY and CDR2 is SMNVEV (reference sequence). The CDR3 region has the DNA TGTGCCATCCGGACTAGCGTTAACACCGGGGAGCTGTTTTTT. This gives the protein CAIRTSVNTGELFF.

The chain has TRBV4-2 and TRBJ2-2, with a tentative D call TRBD2 (5 bases). Germline V lookup: CDR1 LGHNA, CDR2 YNFKEQ. Trimming removed 3 bases from V and 5 bases from J, with 19 bases in between. The length of the CDR3 is 17 residues. The CDR3 loop is CASSQNAAERRTGELFF. The CDR3 DNA reads as TGTGCCAGCAGCCAGAACGCCGCGGAGCGGAGGACCGGGGAGCTGTTTTTT.

V and J are TRBV4-3 and TRBJ2-6, with 9 bases identical to TRBD1. V lost 0 bases and J lost 4; bases outside the gene matches: 4. CDR1 is LGHNA, CDR2 YSLEER, per germline. The CDR3 totals 17 residues. The CDR3 DNA follows: TGCGCCAGCAGCCAAGAACAGGGGGCGGTAGGGGCCAACGTCCTGACTTTC. Translation: CASSQEQGAVGANVLTF.